Here is one TCR beta chain with its context. PCR primers comprised 60 Vbeta and 13 Jbeta primers. Sequencing used immunoSEQ multiplex PCR; TCRdb keeps in-frame clones, though not all of them. The sample totals 150,000 to 250,000 clones. This sample was taken from a study of cytomegalovirus exposure and HLA in healthy donors. Germline V gives CDR1 LGHNA, CDR2 YNFKEQ. V lost 1 base and J 3 bases, leaving 9 bases between the germline ends. This CDR3 is built from 14 residues. Source material: PBMCs. The J gene is TRBJ2-5, the V gene TRBV4-2, with D perhaps TRBD2 (5 bases). The receptor was isolated from a boy younger than 18 in good health and CMV-seronegative. The CDR3 DNA follows: TGTGCCAGCAGCCAAGGGGAGAGCGAAGAGACCCAGTACTTC. Its protein product is CASSQGESEETQYF.